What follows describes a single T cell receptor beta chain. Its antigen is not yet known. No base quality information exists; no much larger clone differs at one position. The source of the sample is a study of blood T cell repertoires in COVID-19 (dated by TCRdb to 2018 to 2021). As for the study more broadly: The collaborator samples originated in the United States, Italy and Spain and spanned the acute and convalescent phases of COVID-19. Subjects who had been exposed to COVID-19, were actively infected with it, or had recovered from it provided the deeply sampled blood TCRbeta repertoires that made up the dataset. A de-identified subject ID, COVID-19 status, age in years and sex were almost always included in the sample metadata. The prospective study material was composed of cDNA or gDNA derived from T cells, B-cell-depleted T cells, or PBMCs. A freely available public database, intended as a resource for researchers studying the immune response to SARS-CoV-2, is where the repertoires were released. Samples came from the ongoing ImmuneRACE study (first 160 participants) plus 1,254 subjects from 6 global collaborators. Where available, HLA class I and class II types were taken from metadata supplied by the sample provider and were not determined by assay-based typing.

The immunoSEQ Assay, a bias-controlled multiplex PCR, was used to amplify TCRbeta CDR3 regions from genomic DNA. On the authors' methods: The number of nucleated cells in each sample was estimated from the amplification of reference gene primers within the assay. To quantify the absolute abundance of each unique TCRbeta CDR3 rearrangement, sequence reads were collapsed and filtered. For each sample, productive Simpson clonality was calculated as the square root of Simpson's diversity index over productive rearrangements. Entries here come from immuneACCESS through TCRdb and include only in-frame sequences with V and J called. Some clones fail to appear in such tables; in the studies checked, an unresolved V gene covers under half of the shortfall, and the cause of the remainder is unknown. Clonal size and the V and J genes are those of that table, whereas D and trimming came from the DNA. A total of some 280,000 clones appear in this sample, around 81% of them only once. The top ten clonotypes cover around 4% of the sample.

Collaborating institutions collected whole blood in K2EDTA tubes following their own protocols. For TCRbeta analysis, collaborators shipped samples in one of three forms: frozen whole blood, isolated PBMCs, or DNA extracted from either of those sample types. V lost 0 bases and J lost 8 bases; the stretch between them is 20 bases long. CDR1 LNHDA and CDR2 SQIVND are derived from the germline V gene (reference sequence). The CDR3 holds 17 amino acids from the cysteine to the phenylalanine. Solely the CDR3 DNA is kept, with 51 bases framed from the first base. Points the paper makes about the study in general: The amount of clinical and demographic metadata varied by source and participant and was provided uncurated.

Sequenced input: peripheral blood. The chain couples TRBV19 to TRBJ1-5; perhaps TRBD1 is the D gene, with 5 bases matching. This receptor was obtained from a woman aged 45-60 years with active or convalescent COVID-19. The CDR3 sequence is CASSIDLGAAGQKPQHF. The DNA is TGTGCCAGTAGTATAGATCTTGGGGCAGCGGGTCAGAAGCCCCAGCATTTT.